Below, one T cell receptor beta chain is given with its context. Relapse was seen in all patients after autologous stem cell transplantation, and brentuximab vedotin exposure was variable. Patients showed best responses of complete response, partial response or progressive disease. The data originate from a study of PD-1 blockade in classical Hodgkin lymphoma. The CDR3 loop spans 14 amino acids. Trimming at V came to 5 bases and at J to 1 base, leaving 4 bases not matched to a gene. Germline CDR1 reads SGHTA; CDR2 reads FQGTGA. Method: immunoSEQ multiplex PCR; TCRdb's copy keeps in-frame clones and lacks some. The sample yields more than 45,000 clones, 80% to 95% seen once.

V usage is TRBV7-3 and J usage is TRBJ2-7, with 8 bases that match TRBD2. The receptor was derived from a human donor with classical Hodgkin lymphoma. Source: peripheral blood mononuclear cells (PBMCs), taken before the second cycle of nivolumab. As DNA, the CDR3 is TGTGCCAGCAGCCCCATAGCGGGATCCTACGAGCAGTACTTC. Amino acid sequence: CASSPIAGSYEQYF.